Below, 21 T cell receptor beta chains from the same sample are listed, as sequenced in a study of blood T cell repertoires in COVID-19. The data were produced by immunoSEQ multiplex PCR, yet TCRdb's version contains in-frame clones alone and is incomplete. The table has about 230,000 clones, over 70% seen once. The sample comprised peripheral blood. The receptor source for this set is a man aged 80 or over with acute or convalescent COVID-19.

The chain uses TRBV18 and TRBJ1-1; TRBD1 agrees at 7 bases. Trimming at V came to 4 bases and at J to 3 bases, leaving 5 bases not matched to a gene. The germline CDR1 and CDR2 sequences are KGHSH and LQKENI. The CDR3 spans 14 residues. The CDR3 nucleotides read TGTGCCAGCTCACGGAGAGGGACAGACACTGAAGCTTTCTTT. Protein product: CASSRRGTDTEAFF.

This chain uses TRBV2 with TRBJ2-2, with 9 bases that match TRBD2. V shed 4 bases, J shed 6 bases, and the junction held 6 bases outside the gene matches. CDR1 is SNHLY and CDR2 is FYNNEI in the germline V gene. The CDR3 covers 15 residues. The CDR3 loop reads CASSVGIAGAGELFF. The CDR3 DNA reads as TGTGCCAGCAGTGTTGGAATAGCGGGAGCCGGGGAGCTGTTTTTT.

V gene TRBV5-1 combines with J gene TRBJ2-7, with 10 bases matching TRBD2. Germline trimming cut 2 bases from V and 1 base from J; bases unmatched to any gene: 6. The CDR3 is 16 residues long. Germline loops: CDR1 SGHRS, CDR2 YFSETQ. For the CDR3, the DNA is TGCGCCAGCAGCTTCCTAGCGGGGGCCGATTCCTACGAGCAGTACTTC. It yields the protein CASSFLAGADSYEQYF.

V usage is TRBV5-8 and J usage is TRBJ2-1; 10 nucleotides match TRBD2. From germline, CDR1 is SGHTS and CDR2 YDEGEE. Unmatched junction bases numbered 7, after V lost 4 bases and J lost 12 bases. This CDR3 has 13 amino acids. CDR3 DNA: TGTGCCAGCAGCACACTAGCGGGGTGGGGGCAGTTCTTC. Its protein is CASSTLAGWGQFF.

V is TRBV3-1 (or the pseudogene TRBV3-2) and J is TRBJ1-4, with TRBD1 identical over 7 bases. The CDR3 covers 15 residues. V trimming: 5 bases; J trimming: 5 bases; junction bases outside the gene matches: 8. Germline loops: CDR1 LGHDT, CDR2 YNNKEL (reference sequence). The CDR3 DNA follows: TGTGCCAGCAGCTTCTCCGGGACAGAGAATGAAAAACTGTTTTTT. It is translated as CASSFSGTENEKLFF.

The gene calls are TRBV2 and TRBJ2-1, with 13 nucleotides matching TRBD2. The V segment lost 6 bases and the J segment 9 bases; nucleotides outside the gene matches: 8. Looked up from germline, CDR1 is SNHLY and CDR2 is FYNNEI. The CDR3 is made up of 15 amino acids. The CDR3 sequence: CASRDRGLAGIEQFF. The CDR3 bases are TGTGCCAGCAGGGACCGGGGACTAGCGGGGATTGAGCAGTTCTTC.

The V gene is TRBV28, the J gene TRBJ2-3; D is possibly TRBD2 (5 bases). V was cut by 6 bases and J by 8 bases, with 18 bases left in between. The V gene's germline CDR1 is MDHEN and CDR2 SYDVKM. The CDR3 loop spans 14 amino acids. The CDR3 DNA reads TGTGCCAGCAGCCGCCTAGACACCGGAGGTACGCAGTATTTT. Its translation: CASSRLDTGGTQYF.

This clone has just one count. This rearrangement joins TRBV6-1 to TRBJ2-7; D possibly corresponds to TRBD2 (6 bases). The V end was cut by 1 base, the J end by 0 bases, with 10 bases between. Germline V gene lookup returns CDR1 MNHNS and CDR2 SASEGT. This CDR3 has 15 amino acids. CDR3 DNA sequence: TGTGCCAGCAGTGAAGGTGGGACTCCCTCCTACGAGCAGTACTTC. Encoded protein: CASSEGGTPSYEQYF.

The rearrangement joins TRBV19 to TRBJ2-1; TRBD2 is a possible D gene (6 bases). Trimming took off 5 bases at V and 3 bases at J, with 14 bases between the two ends. The CDR3 runs to 15 residues. Germline V CDR1 and CDR2: LNHDA, SQIVND (reference sequence). The CDR3, as DNA: TGTGCCAGTAGTCCCCCGGGACTGAGCTACAATGAGCAGTTCTTC. Amino acid sequence: CASSPPGLSYNEQFF.

There are a few counts of this clone. This chain links TRBV30 with TRBJ2-7, with 7 positions matching TRBD2. This CDR3 contains 14 residues. Germline trimming cut 2 bases from V and 7 bases from J; bases unmatched to any gene: 11. CDR1 and CDR2 from the germline V gene are GTSNPN and SVGIG (reference sequence). The CDR3 here is CAWSPGRELGEQYF. CDR3 nucleotides: TGTGCCTGGAGTCCCGGGCGGGAGCTTGGTGAGCAGTACTTC. Looking up the rest from reference TRBV30 and TRBJ2-7 gives the full variable domain: SQTIHQWPATLVQPVGSPLSLECTVEGTSNPNLYWYRQAAGRGLQLLFYSVGIGQISSEVPQNLSASRPQDRQFILSSKKLLLSDSGFYLCAWSPGRELGEQYFGPGTRLTVT.

This chain connects TRBV28 to TRBJ2-3; TRBD1 is a possible D gene (5 bases). Trimming removed 8 bases from V and 6 bases from J, with 12 bases in between. The CDR3 extends over 12 amino acids. Germline V gene lookup returns CDR1 MDHEN and CDR2 SYDVKM. CDR3 loop: CASRRGRDTQYF. As DNA, the CDR3 is TGTGCCAGCCGAAGGGGTCGGGATACGCAGTATTTT.

V is TRBV2 and J is TRBJ2-7; possibly TRBD2 for D (5 bases). CDR3 size: 15 residues. Germline V gene sequence: CDR1 SNHLY, CDR2 FYNNEI. Trimming took 6 bases from V and 1 from J, leaving 16 bases between them. The CDR3 DNA follows: TGTGCCAGCAGCGCGTCGCGGGTCGGATCCTACGAGCAGTACTTC. Translating it yields CASSASRVGSYEQYF.

The chain links TRBV5-6 to TRBJ1-1; no clear D. CDR3 length: 15 residues. V lost 0 bases and J lost 1, with 10 bases in between. Germline lookup yields CDR1 SGHDT and CDR2 YYEEEE. CDR3 residues: CASSLAWSGNTEAFF. In nucleotides, the CDR3 is TGTGCCAGCAGCTTGGCCTGGTCAGGGAACACTGAAGCTTTCTTT.

In this sample, this clone turned up once. The rearrangement joins TRBV7-9 to TRBJ2-5, with 8 bases aligning to TRBD1. The J segment lost 5 bases and the V segment lost 8 bases, leaving 7 bases of the junction unmatched. The CDR3 is 13 residues long. In germline, CDR1 is SEHNR, CDR2 FQNEAQ (reference sequence). The CDR3 nucleotides read TGTGCCAGCGTAAGGACAGGGATCGAGACCCAGTACTTC. It yields the protein CASVRTGIETQYF.

This clone has only a few counts. V and J are TRBV19 and TRBJ1-5; D gene ambiguous. The germline V and J ends were trimmed by 5 bases and 0 bases, with 8 bases remaining between them. In germline, CDR1 is LNHDA, CDR2 SQIVND (reference sequence). The CDR3 spans 14 residues. The CDR3: CASSLRYSNQPQHF. The CDR3 DNA reads as TGTGCCAGTAGTCTCCGTTATAGCAATCAGCCCCAGCATTTT.

This chain links TRBV11-2 with TRBJ2-1; a weak D match, TRBD2 (6 bases). The V and J ends lost 5 bases and 9 bases respectively, with 14 bases between them. The germline V gene has CDR1 SGHAT and CDR2 FQNNGV. CDR3 size: 13 residues. Written as DNA, the CDR3 is TGTGCCAGCAGCCCCAGGGACTTGCGTGAGCAGTTCTTC. Protein product: CASSPRDLREQFF.

The V call is TRBV14, the J call TRBJ2-5, with D possibly matching TRBD1 (6 bases). The V gene lost 4 bases and the J gene lost 5 bases, with 14 bases spanning the gap. The CDR3 loop spans 14 amino acids. The germline gives CDR1 SGHDN, CDR2 FVKESK. This chain's CDR3 is CASSPTWGLETQYF. The CDR3 bases are TGTGCCAGCAGCCCTACATGGGGGCTGGAGACCCAGTACTTC.

This chain joins TRBV11-2 and TRBJ2-1; 7 bases map to TRBD1. CDR1 is SGHAT, CDR2 FQNNGV, per germline. This CDR3 contains 15 residues. The ends lost 1 base at V and 3 bases at J; junction bases unmatched: 3. The CDR3 nucleotides read TGTGCCAGCAGCTTAGTAGGACAGGTCTACAATGAGCAGTTCTTC. Amino acid sequence: CASSLVGQVYNEQFF.

This clone was seen once. The chain carries TRBV24-1 and TRBJ2-6, with 11 bases matching TRBD1. Germline V lookup: CDR1 KGHDR, CDR2 SFDVKD. Trimming removed 4 bases from V and 0 bases from J; junction bases left unmatched: 7. The CDR3 totals 19 residues. In DNA form, the CDR3 reads TGTGCCACCAGTGACCCACCGGGACAGGGGGGCTCTGGGGCCAACGTCCTGACTTTC. This encodes CATSDPPGQGGSGANVLTF.

The gene calls are TRBV4-1 and TRBJ2-1; 10 bases are shared with TRBD2. This CDR3 has 16 residues. Trimming cost V 2 bases and J 4 bases; bases outside gene matches: 5. The germline V gene encodes CDR1 MGHRA and CDR2 YSYEKL. CDR3: CASSQQIAGGYNEQFF. Written as DNA, the CDR3 is TGCGCCAGCAGCCAACAGATAGCGGGAGGTTACAATGAGCAGTTCTTC.

This clone was counted a few times. The CDR3 DNA follows: TGCAGCGTTGTGTCGTTTTTGAACACCGGGGAGCTGTTTTTT. It encodes CSVVSFLNTGELFF. The chain recombines TRBV29-1 with TRBJ2-2, with D uncertain. This CDR3 comprises 14 residues. The V gene lost 4 bases and the J gene lost 1 base, with 10 bases spanning the gap. Germline-derived CDR1 and CDR2 are SQVTM and ANQGSEA.